This T cell receptor (beta chain) came from a study of beta chain features in type 1 diabetes. Sequencing targeted expressed TCRB transcripts, as all isolated RNA had been reverse transcribed. Produced via immunoSEQ multiplex PCR; TCRdb's table is partial and in-frame only. The table includes just over 150,000 clones, roughly 10% detected once. The source material was central memory CD4+ T cells from blood. This TCR came from a man aged 18 to 30 in good health.

CDR3 DNA: TGTGCCAGCAGTGGCGGGACAGTTCCGAACTATGGCTACACCTTC. Protein product: CASSGGTVPNYGYTF. This chain joins TRBV27 and TRBJ1-2; 7 positions agree with TRBD1. The V gene's germline CDR1 is MNHEY and CDR2 SMNVEV (reference sequence). The CDR3 is 15 amino acids. The V and J ends lost 5 bases and 2 bases, in that order; junction bases with no gene match: 8.